The entry that follows covers one T cell receptor beta chain sequence. There is no known antigen for this receptor. Base-call qualities are not available, and no considerably larger clone is one nucleotide away. The data originate from a study of Ad26.COV2.S vaccination and SARS-CoV-2 variants listed by TCRdb under 2021. For context, the study as a whole: Donors in the vaccine arm were drawn from COV1001, a phase I-IIa trial of Ad26.COV2.S in healthy adults that was multicentre, randomized, double-blind and placebo-controlled. Investigators did not know the trial group allocation while performing experiments and assessing outcomes. Participants in the trial were split at random into five groups of five each, receiving low-dose or high-dose Ad26.COV2.S once or twice, or else placebo on both occasions. The TCR-sequenced set comprised about 32 samples: some 20 Ad26.COV2.S vaccine recipients, 5 placebo recipients and 8 SARS-CoV-2 convalescent individuals. Dosing of Ad26.COV2.S was intramuscular, at either 5x10^10 or 1x10^11 viral particles, delivered as one shot or as two shots spaced 56 days apart. TCRbeta repertoire sequencing served as the tool for gauging how specific and how broad the SARS-CoV-2-reactive T cell receptors were following Ad26.COV2.S vaccination. On the study overall, not on this receptor specifically: Ad26.COV2.S recipients had higher spike-specific TCR breadth than placebo recipients (P = 0.0014). After vaccination, spike-specific CD8+ and CD4+ T cell responses were reported to show substantial breadth. Comparing responses between vaccine doses or regimens was not something the study was powered to do. The authors noted that total T cell responses may have been underestimated by the TCR breadth and depth analyses. Vaccine and placebo recipients had similar non-spike TCR breadth, a finding consistent with the vaccine containing only spike.

Interpreted using the paper, the treatment or condition label stands for: roughly 20 received Ad26.COV2.S at low or high dose, single or two shots; about 5 received placebo; per-sample allocation not given. For vaccine and placebo recipients, the sequenced repertoires came from samples collected on day 63 after the first injection. Between 29 July and 7 August 2020, Cohort 1b enrolled around 24 adults aged 18-55 years at one site in Boston, USA. Ad26.COV2.S was a replication-incompetent adenovirus type 26 vector expressing a prefusion-stabilized SARS-CoV-2 spike protein from the original Wuhan strain. CDR1 and CDR2, per the germline V gene, are KGHDR and SFDVKD. The V end loses 8 bases and the J end loses 3 bases, and a stretch of 15 bases separates them. The CDR3 goes from the cysteine to the phenylalanine over 15 residues. Here the CDR3 DNA is all that survives: 45 bases in frame from base 1. The immunoSEQ Assay was the method used to sequence TCRbeta CDR3 regions. After extraction, genomic DNA underwent amplification by bias-controlled multiplex PCR, followed by high-throughput sequencing. The original methods were these. To quantify the absolute abundance of every unique TCRbeta CDR3 region, sequences were collapsed and filtered. T cell fraction was estimated by normalizing TCRbeta template counts to usable DNA, which was measured by amplifying reference genes present in all nucleated cells. Repertoire TCRs were annotated as SARS-CoV-2-specific by exact matching of V gene, CDR3 amino acid sequence and J gene to a known reactive TCR set. The reference SARS-CoV-2 TCR set came from MIRA and was filtered for enrichment in COVID-19-positive ImmuneCODE repertoires, removing public or cross-reactive TCRs. Based on the MIRA antigens, annotated TCRs were further analysed at the level of specific ORF or position within ORF. Breadth was defined as the number of annotated unique rearrangements divided by the total number of unique productive rearrangements, and depth was defined as the summed frequency of the annotated unique rearrangements. Two-sided Wilcoxon rank-sum tests were used to compare TCR breadth between groups. TCRdb took this table from immuneACCESS and kept in-frame rearrangements with V and J called. Such tables lack part of the clones; where checked against another copy, unresolved V genes explain under half of the gap, and the rest is unexplained. The V and J calls and clone size come from that table; D and trimming were worked out from the DNA. The sample yields about 400,000 clones; approximately 90% were counted once. The ten largest clonotypes hold 3.6% of the sample.

This TCR was recovered from a person aged 18 to 59 who received the Ad26.COV2.S COVID-19 vaccine or a placebo. This chain is built from TRBV24-1 and TRBJ1-4; the D segment could be TRBD1, given 6 matching bases. The sample here was peripheral blood, taken in a trial of Ad26.COV2.S vaccine versus placebo. The sequence in DNA is TGTGCCACCAACCCTCAACAGGGATCTAATGAAAAACTGTTTTTT. The resulting protein is CATNPQQGSNEKLFF.